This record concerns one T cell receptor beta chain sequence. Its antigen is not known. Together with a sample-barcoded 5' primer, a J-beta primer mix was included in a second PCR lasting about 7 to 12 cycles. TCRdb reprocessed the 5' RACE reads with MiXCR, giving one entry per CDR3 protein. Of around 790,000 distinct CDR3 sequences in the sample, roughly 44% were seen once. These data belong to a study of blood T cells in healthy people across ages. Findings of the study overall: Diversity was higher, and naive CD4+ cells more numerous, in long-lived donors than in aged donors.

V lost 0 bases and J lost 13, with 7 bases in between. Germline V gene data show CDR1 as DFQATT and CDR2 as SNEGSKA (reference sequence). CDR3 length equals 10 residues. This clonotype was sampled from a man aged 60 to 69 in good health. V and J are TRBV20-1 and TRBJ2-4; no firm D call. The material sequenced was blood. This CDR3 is CSAREARQYF. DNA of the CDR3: TGCAGTGCTAGAGAGGCGCGGCAGTACTTC.